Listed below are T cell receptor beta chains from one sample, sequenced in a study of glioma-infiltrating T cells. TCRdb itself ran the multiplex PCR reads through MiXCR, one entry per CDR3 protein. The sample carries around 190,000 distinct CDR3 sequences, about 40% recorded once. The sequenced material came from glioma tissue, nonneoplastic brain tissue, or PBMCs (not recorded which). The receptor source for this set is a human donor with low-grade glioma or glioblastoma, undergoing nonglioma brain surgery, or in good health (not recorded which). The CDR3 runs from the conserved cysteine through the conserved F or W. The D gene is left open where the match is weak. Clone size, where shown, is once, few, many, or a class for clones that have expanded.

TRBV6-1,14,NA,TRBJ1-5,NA,TGTGCCGGCAGTGAAGCATTAGGGTGTCAGCCCCAGCATTTT,CAGSEALGCQPQHF
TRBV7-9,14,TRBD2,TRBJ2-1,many,TGTGCCAGCAGCTTACTAGCGGGAGGGTCTGAGCAGTTCTTC,CASSLLAGGSEQFF
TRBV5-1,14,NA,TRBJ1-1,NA,TGCCCCAGCAGGAGCCTGACGGGAAACACTGAAGCTTTCTTT,CPSRSLTGNTEAFF
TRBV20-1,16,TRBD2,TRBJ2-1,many,TGCAGTGCTAGGAAAACGACTAGCGGAGCCTACAATGAGCAGTTCTTC,CSARKTTSGAYNEQFF
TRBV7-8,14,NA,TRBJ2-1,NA,TGTGCCAGCCCCCCGGCTTTCCCCTACAATGAGCAGTTCTTC,CASPPAFPYNEQFF
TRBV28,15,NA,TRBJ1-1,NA,TGTGCCAGCAGTTTATCTTGGACACAGGTCACTGAAGCTTTCTTT,CASSLSWTQVTEAFF
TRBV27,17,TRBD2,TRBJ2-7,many,TGTGCCAGCAGTTTAGGCGTTCGGACTAGCGGGACGTACGAGCAGTACTTC,CASSLGVRTSGTYEQYF
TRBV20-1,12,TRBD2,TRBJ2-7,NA,TGCAGTGCTGGTCGGGAGGGCTACGAGCAGTACTTC,CSAGREGYEQYF
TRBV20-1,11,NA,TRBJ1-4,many,TGCAGTGCTAGTTCGGTGGGAAAACTGTTTTTT,CSASSVGKLFF
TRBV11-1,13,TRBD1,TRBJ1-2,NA,TGTGCCAGCAGCCGTGACAGGGTCTATGGCTACACCTTC,CASSRDRVYGYTF
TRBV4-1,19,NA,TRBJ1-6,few,TGCGCCAGCAGCCCCGAGCACGGGTTGAGATTTTCCTATAATTCACCCCTCCACTTT,CASSPEHGLRFSYNSPLHF
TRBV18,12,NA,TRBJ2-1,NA,TGTGCCAGCTCAGGGACGGACAATGAGCAGTTCTTC,CASSGTDNEQFF
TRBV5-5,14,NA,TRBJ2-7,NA,TGTGCCAGCAGCTTGACAGTTTCTCCCCTCGAGCAGTACTTC,CASSLTVSPLEQYF